The 27 T cell receptor beta chains in this list originate from one sample, sequenced in a study of blood T cell repertoires in COVID-19. Measured with immunoSEQ multiplex PCR; TCRdb has only the in-frame clones, and not every one. The repertoire includes 89,000 or so clones, roughly 90% of them detected once, and 2.7% sits in the top ten. The sample taken for sequencing was peripheral blood. Receptor source: a man aged 50 to 60 with COVID-19, enrolled during active disease.

This clone was recorded only once. The V gene is TRBV27, the J gene TRBJ1-6, with 7 bases fitting TRBD1. V dropped 6 bases and J dropped 7; count of bases not matched to a gene: 9. Germline V CDR1 and CDR2: MNHEY, SMNVEV (reference sequence). CDR3 length equals 15 residues. The CDR3 spells CASRPGTVENSPLHF. The CDR3 region has the DNA TGTGCCAGCAGACCCGGGACAGTAGAGAATTCACCCCTCCACTTT.

This chain links TRBV2 with TRBJ2-2, with D uncertain. The germline CDR1 and CDR2 sequences are SNHLY and FYNNEI. This CDR3 has 16 amino acids. Trimming took off 6 bases at V and 0 bases at J, with 14 bases between the two ends. CDR3 protein: CASSELSGTNTGELFF. As DNA, the CDR3 is TGTGCCAGCAGCGAGTTGAGTGGTACGAACACCGGGGAGCTGTTTTTT.

This clone was detected only a few times. The chain joins TRBV4-2 to TRBJ1-6; possible D gene TRBD1, 5 bases. The germline V and J ends were trimmed by 1 base and 6 bases, with 13 bases remaining between them. CDR3 length: 16 residues. Germline CDR1 LGHNA, CDR2 YNFKEQ. The DNA for the CDR3 is TGTGCCAGCAGCCAAGGCCCCGACAGCGCTAATTCACCCCTCCACTTT. This gives the protein CASSQGPDSANSPLHF.

This chain connects TRBV7-2 to TRBJ2-7; no reliable D call. Per the germline V gene, CDR1 is SGHTA and CDR2 is FQGNSA. There are 15 residues in the CDR3. The V gene lost 1 base and the J gene lost 3 bases, with 13 bases spanning the gap. DNA for the CDR3: TGTGCCAGCAGCTTAGAGTGGGCAGAAGACTACGAGCAGTACTTC. This sequence encodes CASSLEWAEDYEQYF.

The J gene is TRBJ2-6, the V gene TRBV19; no definite D call. This CDR3 is 17 amino acids long. Germline V gives CDR1 LNHDA, CDR2 SQIVND (reference sequence). V lost 0 bases and J lost 0, with 9 bases in between. The CDR3 sequence: CASSIDLLRSGANVLTF. Here the CDR3 DNA reads TGTGCCAGTAGTATAGATCTATTGCGCTCTGGGGCCAACGTCCTGACTTTC.

Details on this clone: Because the CDR3 is missing its conserved closing phenylalanine or tryptophan, this is likely a read error. Because the CDR3's place on the DNA is in doubt, the DNA is left out and the CDR3 is given as listed by TCRdb. This chain links TRBV5-8 with TRBJ1-4; whether TRBD1, the table's D call, matches the DNA was not checked. CDR1 is SGHTS, CDR2 YDEGEE, per germline. The CDR3 spans 13 amino acids, including both terminal residues. The CDR3 is CASSYLEIQGYYV.

CDR3 loop: CASRHTETGNTIYF. Written as DNA, the CDR3 is TGTGCCAGCAGACACACAGAAACTGGAAACACCATATATTTT. The chain recombines TRBV3-1 (or the pseudogene TRBV3-2) with TRBJ1-3; D is unresolved. The ends were cut back, 6 bases at V and 2 bases at J, with 11 bases in the middle. The CDR3 contains 14 residues. Germline V lookup: CDR1 LGHDT, CDR2 YNNKEL (reference sequence).

V usage is TRBV10-1 and J usage is TRBJ2-7, with D hard to call. V lost 2 bases and J 7 bases, leaving 15 bases between the germline ends. Germline CDR1 WNHNN, CDR2 SYGVQD (reference sequence). The length of the CDR3 is 14 residues. CDR3 in amino acids: CASSEISQFGEQYF. The CDR3 nucleotides are TGCGCCAGCAGTGAGATAAGTCAATTCGGGGAGCAGTACTTC.

The chain is built from TRBV28 and TRBJ2-3; D gene unclear. Germline-derived CDR1 and CDR2 are MDHEN and SYDVKM. The CDR3 is 12 residues long. V lost 2 bases to trimming and J lost 7 bases, with 7 bases between them. The CDR3 here is CASSLGLYTQYF. The CDR3 DNA follows: TGTGCCAGCAGTTTAGGGCTATATACGCAGTATTTT. Supplemented by reference TRBV28 and TRBJ2-3, the full variable domain reads DVKVTQSSRYLVKRTGEKVFLECVQDMDHENMFWYRQDPGLGLRLIYFSYDVKMKEKGDIPEGYSVSREKKERFSLILESASTNQTSMYLCASSLGLYTQYFGPGTRLTVL.

J is TRBJ1-5 and V is TRBV7-8; no definite D call. With 2 bases removed from V and 4 bases from J, the gap between germline ends came to 18 bases. The CDR3 runs 17 residues. The germline CDR1 and CDR2 sequences are SGHVS and FQNEAQ. The CDR3 loop reads CASSLPPWGGKNQPQHF. Written as DNA, the CDR3 is TGTGCCAGCAGCTTACCCCCTTGGGGAGGGAAGAATCAGCCCCAGCATTTT.

This clone showed up just once. V gene TRBV10-3 combines with J gene TRBJ2-5, with TRBD2 as a possible D gene (5 bases). CDR3 length equals 15 residues. In germline, CDR1 is ENHRY, CDR2 SYGVKD. The V end lost 2 bases, the J end lost 5 bases, and 15 bases lay between the germline ends. CDR3 in DNA: TGTGCCATCAGTGAGGTCAGCGGTTCATCGGAGACCCAGTACTTC. Amino acid sequence: CAISEVSGSSETQYF.

V and J are TRBV11-3 and TRBJ2-2; 10 nucleotides line up with TRBD1. The CDR3 consists of 14 residues. V trimming: 3 bases; J trimming: 7 bases; junction bases outside the gene matches: 2. Germline assignment: CDR1 SGHNT and CDR2 YENEEA. DNA for the CDR3: TGTGCCAGCAGCTTTGACAGGGGGCGCGGGGAGCTGTTTTTT. The encoded protein is CASSFDRGRGELFF.

This rearrangement joins TRBV7-9 to TRBJ1-4; TRBD1 aligns across 12 bases. V trimming: 4 bases; J trimming: 7 bases; junction bases outside the gene matches: 4. CDR1 SEHNR and CDR2 FQNEAQ come from the germline V gene (reference sequence). The CDR3 covers 15 residues. The CDR3 reads CASSSPGQGAEKLFF. The CDR3 bases are TGTGCCAGCAGCTCCCCGGGACAGGGGGCTGAAAAACTGTTTTTT. Supplemented by reference TRBV7-9 and TRBJ1-4, the full variable domain reads DTGVSQNPRHKITKRGQNVTFRCDPISEHNRLYWYRQTLGQGPEFLTYFQNEAQLEKSRLLSDRFSAERPKGSFSTLEIQRTEQGDSAMYLCASSSPGQGAEKLFFGSGTQLSVL.

This clone is a singleton in its sample. The chain carries TRBV11-3 and TRBJ1-2; 7 nucleotides line up with TRBD1. Germline values: CDR1 SGHNT, CDR2 YENEEA. V lost 1 base and J lost 5; bases outside the gene matches: 16. This CDR3 is built from 18 residues. The CDR3 region is CASSLALALGQPTYGYTF. The CDR3 DNA sequence: TGTGCCAGCAGCTTAGCCTTAGCGTTGGGACAGCCTACATATGGCTACACCTTC.

The CDR3 region is CASSLLVDRGYGYTF. The CDR3 DNA sequence: TGTGCCAGCAGTCTCCTCGTCGACAGGGGATATGGCTACACCTTC. The gene calls are TRBV28 and TRBJ1-2, with TRBD1 identical over 8 bases. The ends lost 5 bases at V and 5 bases at J; junction bases unmatched: 10. The CDR3 is made up of 15 amino acids. Germline V gives CDR1 MDHEN, CDR2 SYDVKM.

The chain uses TRBV15 and TRBJ2-2, with TRBD2 matching 10 bases. This CDR3 is built from 15 residues. The V segment lost 4 bases and the J segment 3 bases; nucleotides outside the gene matches: 2. The germline V gene has CDR1 LNHNV and CDR2 YYDKDF (reference sequence). Here the CDR3 DNA reads TGTGCCACCAGCATCGGACTAGCGGACACCGGGGAGCTGTTTTTT. This encodes CATSIGLADTGELFF.

This chain connects TRBV29-1 to TRBJ2-7, with D possibly TRBD2 on 5 matching bases. Germline CDR1 reads SQVTM; CDR2 reads ANQGSEA. The CDR3 loop spans 11 amino acids. Trimming removed 7 bases from V and 0 bases from J, with 7 bases in between. CDR3 DNA: TGCAGCGGTGGAGGCTCCTACGAGCAGTACTTC. Protein sequence: CSGGGSYEQYF.

The rearrangement joins TRBV4-1 to TRBJ1-4, with TRBD1 matching over 9 bases. The CDR3 has 16 amino acids. Germline CDR1 is MGHRA and CDR2 is YSYEKL. J lost 6 bases, V lost 0 bases, and 5 bases had no gene match. This CDR3 is CASSQDHGQGHEKLFF. The CDR3 DNA reads TGCGCCAGCAGCCAAGATCATGGACAGGGGCATGAAAAACTGTTTTTT.

The V and J genes are TRBV10-3 and TRBJ1-1; TRBD1 might be the D (5 bases). Trimming took 3 bases from V and 7 from J, leaving 15 bases between them. This CDR3 region has 14 residues. The germline gives CDR1 ENHRY, CDR2 SYGVKD. CDR3 nucleotide sequence: TGTGCCATCAGTGATGGACCCAGGGTCCGTGAAGCTTTCTTT. Residues: CAISDGPRVREAFF.

This clone showed up just once. One end of the junction does not line up with germline, which may come from a read error. The V gene is TRBV7-7, the J gene TRBJ1-3; D unclear. Germline CDR1 SSHAT, CDR2 FNYEAQ (reference sequence). This CDR3 contains 13 residues. CDR3 nucleotide sequence: TGTGCTAGCAGTCCGACAACTGGAAACACCATATATTTT. This encodes CASSPTTGNTIYF.

The CDR3 loop is CASSQVVGGINTGELFF. The CDR3 DNA follows: TGTGCCAGCAGCCAAGTGGTCGGGGGGATTAACACCGGGGAGCTGTTTTTT. This chain joins TRBV3-1 (or the pseudogene TRBV3-2) and TRBJ2-2, with TRBD2 matching over 7 bases. After removal of 1 base from V and 2 bases from J, the junction contained 7 bases not matched to a gene. This CDR3 has 17 residues. Germline CDR1 LGHDT, CDR2 YNNKEL (reference sequence).

The CDR3 loop is CASSPGTSGYRTDTQYF. The CDR3 coding sequence is TGTGCCAGCAGTCCCGGGACTAGCGGTTACCGCACAGATACGCAGTATTTT. The chain couples TRBV5-4 to TRBJ2-3; TRBD2 matches 11 bases. The ends lost 5 bases at V and 1 base at J; junction bases unmatched: 9. The CDR3 consists of 17 residues. Germline V gene sequence: CDR1 SGHNT, CDR2 YYREEE (reference sequence).

V usage is TRBV7-9 and J usage is TRBJ2-2, with D possibly being TRBD1 (5 bases). V lost 5 bases, J lost 3 bases, and 7 bases lay in between. CDR3 length: 13 residues. CDR1 and CDR2 (germline): SEHNR, FQNEAQ (reference sequence). The CDR3 protein is CASSPRDTGELFF. The CDR3, as DNA: TGTGCCAGCAGCCCCAGGGACACCGGGGAGCTGTTTTTT.

The chain links TRBV4-3 to TRBJ2-7; 12 bases align to TRBD2. CDR1 is LGHNA, CDR2 YSLEER, per germline. Germline trimming cut 1 base from V and 4 bases from J; bases unmatched to any gene: 5. The CDR3 consists of 16 residues. This CDR3 is CASSQAASGGAYEQYF. The CDR3 bases are TGCGCCAGCAGCCAAGCAGCTAGCGGGGGGGCATACGAGCAGTACTTC.

The V and J genes are TRBV6-5 and TRBJ2-7; a possible D gene is TRBD2 (6 bases). The V and J ends lost 0 bases and 1 base respectively, with 13 bases between them. CDR3 size: 16 residues. CDR1 MNHEY and CDR2 SVGAGI come from the germline V gene. CDR3 sequence: CASSYSRRASSYEQYF. The CDR3 nucleotides are TGTGCCAGCAGTTACTCGCGGAGGGCATCTTCCTACGAGCAGTACTTC.

This clone showed up just a few times. The genes are TRBV3-1 (or the pseudogene TRBV3-2) and TRBJ1-4, with 10 bases that match TRBD1. V trimming: 5 bases; J trimming: 7 bases; junction bases outside the gene matches: 7. This CDR3 region has 15 residues. Germline V CDR1 and CDR2: LGHDT, YNNKEL (reference sequence). The CDR3 bases are TGTGCCAGCAGCTTACCGACAGGGGGCGGTGAAAAACTGTTTTTT. Translation: CASSLPTGGGEKLFF.

This clone appeared a single time. CDR3 amino acids: CASSRREAVYGYTF. DNA for the CDR3: TGTGCCAGCAGCCGTCGGGAGGCCGTCTATGGCTACACCTTC. This chain connects TRBV7-2 to TRBJ1-2; D is ambiguous. The CDR3 is 14 amino acids. The germline V and J ends were trimmed by 5 bases and 4 bases, with 14 bases remaining between them. CDR1 and CDR2 (germline): SGHTA, FQGNSA.